This passage covers 14 T cell receptor beta chains from one sample sequenced in a study of T cell repertoires in cytomegalovirus infection. No cognate antigen is known for these TCRs. TCRdb re-called the reads with MiXCR, one entry per CDR3 protein. This table holds some 150,000 distinct CDR3 sequences, roughly 32% found once. This specimen consisted of CD8+ T cells from cultured PBMCs, obtained from culture after CMV antigen stimulation. These receptors came from a human donor in good health (CMV status not recorded). Some clones in this sample may be carry-over from other donors' samples.

This clonotype was seen a handful of times. At one end the junction does not follow the germline gene, possibly because of a read error. The rearrangement uses TRBV4-1 and TRBJ1-1; D is unresolved. This CDR3 spans 13 amino acids. Germline-derived CDR1 and CDR2 are MGHRA and YSYEKL. DNA of the CDR3: TGTGCCAGCAGCCAAACAGTAGGGTATGAAGCTTTCTTT. Protein product: CASSQTVGYEAFF.

This clonotype was counted ten times or more. The rearrangement links TRBV27 to TRBJ2-1; a possible D gene is TRBD2 (6 bases). The V end was cut by 5 bases, the J end by 1 base, with 6 bases between. This CDR3 is 13 amino acids long. Per germline, CDR1 MNHEY and CDR2 SMNVEV (reference sequence). The CDR3 coding sequence is TGTGCCAGCAGTGGGACTTCCTACAATGAGCAGTTCTTC. Its protein product is CASSGTSYNEQFF.

The CDR3 DNA reads as TGTGCCAGTAGACCCGGAGGGACCACTGAAGCTTTCTTT. It encodes CASRPGGTTEAFF. The chain has TRBV19 and TRBJ1-1; maybe TRBD1 (5 bases). The CDR3 is 13 amino acids. The germline CDR1 and CDR2 sequences are LNHDA and SQIVND (reference sequence). Trimming removed 6 bases from V and 4 bases from J, with 12 bases in between.

This clonotype was seen more than once but under ten times. The V gene is TRBV25-1, the J gene TRBJ2-7; the D gene could be TRBD1 or TRBD2 (5 bases each). The CDR3 is made up of 14 amino acids. Germline V CDR1 and CDR2: MGHDK, SYGVNS. V was trimmed by 1 base and J by 6 bases, leaving 13 bases between them. In DNA form, the CDR3 reads TGTGCCAGCAGTGAATTCGAGGGGATGAGCGAGCAGTACTTC. This gives the protein CASSEFEGMSEQYF.

This sequence joins TRBV6-5 and TRBJ2-7; D is undetermined. CDR3 size: 13 residues. V was trimmed by 7 bases and J by 3 bases, leaving 13 bases between them. CDR1 and CDR2 (germline): MNHEY, SVGAGI. The chain's CDR3 is CASTEMNSYEQYF. CDR3 bases: TGTGCCAGCACCGAGATGAACAGCTACGAGCAGTACTTC.

This chain connects TRBV7-2 to TRBJ2-7; maybe TRBD2 (6 bases). CDR3 length equals 14 residues. Germline-derived CDR1 and CDR2 are SGHTA and FQGNSA. Trimming left V 4 bases short and J 3 bases short, with 13 bases between. CDR3: CASSWRDSVYEQYF. CDR3 coding DNA: TGTGCCAGCAGCTGGAGGGATAGCGTCTACGAGCAGTACTTC.

A few counts support this clonotype. The J gene is TRBJ2-7, the V gene TRBV7-9; 7 bases agree with TRBD1. This CDR3 has 12 residues. CDR1 and CDR2 from the germline V gene are SEHNR and FQNEAQ (reference sequence). V was clipped by 5 bases and J by 5 bases; unmatched bases: 3. As DNA, the CDR3 is TGTGCCAGCAGCCCAGGGGGTGACGAGCAGTACTTC. This codes for CASSPGGDEQYF.

The chain has TRBV7-6 and TRBJ2-1; TRBD1 agrees at 11 bases. Trimming at V came to 8 bases and at J to 5 bases, leaving 2 bases not matched to a gene. The germline CDR1 and CDR2 sequences are SGHVS and FNYEAQ. The CDR3 is made up of 13 amino acids. CDR3 in amino acids: CASGTGGDNEQFF. In DNA form, the CDR3 reads TGTGCCAGCGGGACAGGGGGGGACAATGAGCAGTTCTTC.

At least ten counts were recorded for this clonotype. V and J are TRBV7-2 and TRBJ1-5, with 8 bases aligning to TRBD1. The CDR3 contains 15 residues. J was trimmed by 6 bases and V by 4 bases; bases with no gene match: 8. Germline V gene sequence: CDR1 SGHTA, CDR2 FQGNSA. CDR3 protein: CASSYLTGVGQPQHF. The CDR3 DNA sequence: TGTGCCAGCAGCTACTTGACAGGGGTGGGTCAGCCCCAGCATTTT.

The rearrangement links TRBV13 to TRBJ2-5; D perhaps matches TRBD2 (6 bases). Germline CDR1 reads PRHDT; CDR2 reads FYEKMQ (reference sequence). Trimming took off 4 bases at V and 5 bases at J, with 17 bases between the two ends. CDR3 size: 15 residues. The CDR3 reads CASSSLAIDGETQYF. The DNA of the CDR3 is TGTGCCAGCAGCTCCCTAGCGATAGACGGGGAGACCCAGTACTTC.

This clonotype was seen repeatedly, ten times or more. V is TRBV2 and J is TRBJ2-1; no firm D call. The germline CDR1 and CDR2 sequences are SNHLY and FYNNEI. CDR3 length: 12 residues. Deletions cut 3 bases from V and 3 bases from J, with 3 bases between. Written as DNA, the CDR3 is TGTGCCAGCAGTGACTACTACAATGAGCAGTTCTTC. Its protein is CASSDYYNEQFF.

DNA for the CDR3: TGTGCCAGCAGCTTAAGGGGACAGGGCTCCTACGAGCAGTACTTC. It specifies CASSLRGQGSYEQYF. The genes are TRBV7-8 and TRBJ2-7; 9 bases are shared with TRBD1. Germline loops: CDR1 SGHVS, CDR2 FQNEAQ. V was clipped by 2 bases and J by 0 bases; unmatched bases: 2. This CDR3 comprises 15 residues.

This chain connects TRBV5-4 to TRBJ1-4; D ambiguous. The CDR3 contains 14 residues. Trimming cost V 3 bases and J 8 bases, with 14 bases left between them. Germline CDR1 and CDR2: SGHNT and YYREEE (reference sequence). DNA of the CDR3: TGTGCCAGCAGCTCCTTGGGGATTCAAGAAAAACTGTTTTTT. Amino acids: CASSSLGIQEKLFF. Variable domain in full (rest from reference TRBV5-4 and TRBJ1-4): ETGVTQSPTHLIKTRGQQVTLRCSSQSGHNTVSWYQQALGQGPQFIFQYYREEENGRGNFPPRFSGLQFPNYSSELNVNALELDDSALYLCASSSLGIQEKLFFGSGTQLSVL.

This clonotype was seen many times. This chain joins TRBV7-2 and TRBJ2-3; no definite D call. CDR1 and CDR2 (germline): SGHTA, FQGNSA. V dropped 3 bases and J dropped 9 bases, with 13 bases sitting between them. The CDR3 contains 13 residues. The CDR3 nucleotides read TGTGCCAGCAGCTTTGACCAAGGTTGGACGCAGTATTTT. Translation gives CASSFDQGWTQYF.